The 15 T cell receptor beta chains below come from one sample, sequenced in a study of cytomegalovirus exposure and HLA in healthy donors. Measured with immunoSEQ multiplex PCR; TCRdb has only the in-frame clones, and not every one. The data contain about 82,000 clones, over 85% of them singletons. Source material: PBMCs. Receptors were obtained from a woman aged 18-29 years in good health and CMV-seronegative.

This chain joins TRBV4-3 and TRBJ2-3, with D unclear. Germline assignment: CDR1 LGHNA and CDR2 YSLEER. The CDR3 sequence is 15 residues long. Trimming cost V 0 bases and J 7 bases, with 14 bases left between them. CDR3 loop: CASSQDHGPLNTQYF. CDR3 DNA sequence: TGCGCCAGCAGCCAAGATCATGGCCCGCTGAATACGCAGTATTTT.

V usage is TRBV9 and J usage is TRBJ1-2; maybe TRBD1 (6 bases). Germline V gene lookup returns CDR1 SGDLS and CDR2 YYNGEE. The CDR3 is 14 amino acids. Trimming shortened V by 5 bases and J by 8 bases, and 19 bases separated the two germline ends. For the CDR3, the DNA is TGTGCCAGCAGTACCGCCGGCAGGGACAAAGGCTACACCTTC. Its protein product is CASSTAGRDKGYTF.

The J gene is TRBJ2-2, the V gene TRBV7-7; TRBD2 aligns across 7 bases. Trimming at V came to 2 bases and at J to 0 bases, leaving 6 bases not matched to a gene. Germline CDR1 SSHAT, CDR2 FNYEAQ (reference sequence). This CDR3 is 17 amino acids long. The CDR3 coding sequence is TGTGCCAGCAGCTTACTCCCCAGCGGGACGAACACCGGGGAGCTGTTTTTT. Translation gives CASSLLPSGTNTGELFF.

The chain couples TRBV15 to TRBJ1-2; 7 bases agree with TRBD1. The CDR3 covers 15 residues. The V gene end was trimmed by 3 bases and the J gene end by 1 base; junction bases not matched to a gene: 5. Germline loops: CDR1 LNHNV, CDR2 YYDKDF (reference sequence). As DNA, the CDR3 is TGTGCCACCAGCAGGGACAGGAATTATAACTATGGCTACACCTTC. Translated, it gives CATSRDRNYNYGYTF.

The chain carries TRBV7-9 and TRBJ1-6, with D perhaps TRBD1 (5 bases). V lost 5 bases, J lost 12 bases, and 14 bases lay in between. The CDR3 contains 13 residues. Germline V gene lookup returns CDR1 SEHNR and CDR2 FQNEAQ (reference sequence). This CDR3 is CASSLITGVPLHF. The CDR3 DNA reads TGTGCCAGCAGCCTCATAACGGGGGTACCCCTCCACTTT.

The rearrangement links TRBV27 to TRBJ2-7; 7 bases align to TRBD1. The germline V gene has CDR1 MNHEY and CDR2 SMNVEV (reference sequence). Germline trimming cut 5 bases from V and 0 bases from J; bases unmatched to any gene: 10. The CDR3 has 16 residues. The DNA for the CDR3 is TGTGCCAGCAGTCCCGAGGGGGCGCTACTCTCCTACGAGCAGTACTTC. As protein: CASSPEGALLSYEQYF.

This chain joins TRBV27 and TRBJ1-1; 7 bases are a match to TRBD1. This CDR3 region has 12 residues. Trimming took 5 bases from V and 11 from J; bases not matched to a gene: 8. Germline CDR1 is MNHEY and CDR2 is SMNVEV (reference sequence). CDR3 loop: CASSLAGTAAFF. The CDR3 coding sequence is TGTGCCAGCAGTCTCGCCGGGACAGCGGCTTTCTTT.

The genes are TRBV10-1 and TRBJ2-1; D perhaps matches TRBD1 (6 bases). V lost 9 bases to trimming and J lost 4 bases, with 16 bases between them. The V gene's germline CDR1 is WNHNN and CDR2 SYGVQD (reference sequence). The CDR3 contains 14 residues. CDR3 residues: CARGDTSPYNEQFF. The CDR3 DNA is TGCGCCAGAGGGGACACGAGCCCGTACAATGAGCAGTTCTTC.

The rearrangement joins TRBV6-5 to TRBJ2-3, with TRBD2 matching 9 bases. The CDR3 length is 15 residues. Looked up from germline, CDR1 is MNHEY and CDR2 is SVGAGI. Trimming took 7 bases from V and 4 from J; bases not matched to a gene: 9. The CDR3 DNA is TGTGCCAGCACTAAAGTAGCGGGGGTGGCAGATACGCAGTATTTT. This sequence encodes CASTKVAGVADTQYF.

This chain connects TRBV2 to TRBJ1-5; TRBD1 might be the D (5 bases). The V gene's germline CDR1 is SNHLY and CDR2 FYNNEI. The length of the CDR3 is 13 residues. The V and J ends lost 7 bases and 0 bases respectively, with 7 bases between them. The CDR3 sequence: CASTDSSNQPQHF. The CDR3 DNA is TGTGCCAGCACCGACAGTAGCAATCAGCCCCAGCATTTT.

The chain is built from TRBV27 and TRBJ2-7; the D gene is possibly TRBD2 (6 bases). The CDR3 has 16 amino acids. Trimming stripped 4 bases from V and 0 bases from J, with 16 bases between. CDR1 and CDR2 (germline): MNHEY, SMNVEV (reference sequence). CDR3 in DNA: TGTGCCAGCAGTTCTCGCGGGGAAAGGAGCTCCTACGAGCAGTACTTC. Translating gives CASSSRGERSSYEQYF.

This sequence joins TRBV13 and TRBJ2-7; TRBD1 aligns across 8 bases. Per the germline V gene, CDR1 is PRHDT and CDR2 is FYEKMQ (reference sequence). The V and J ends lost 0 bases and 4 bases, in that order; junction bases with no gene match: 2. This CDR3 is built from 14 residues. CDR3 in amino acids: CASSLGQGAYEQYF. The CDR3 DNA follows: TGTGCCAGCAGCTTAGGGCAGGGGGCTTACGAGCAGTACTTC.

The V gene is TRBV5-1, the J gene TRBJ1-1; 9 nucleotides line up with TRBD1. Germline CDR1 is SGHRS and CDR2 is YFSETQ. CDR3 length equals 14 residues. Trimming at V came to 4 bases and at J to 2 bases, leaving 3 bases not matched to a gene. The CDR3 reads CASSRGQGNTEAFF. CDR3 bases: TGCGCCAGCAGCCGGGGACAGGGTAACACTGAAGCTTTCTTT.

The V and J genes are TRBV7-2 and TRBJ1-2; unclear D gene. Trimming shortened V by 5 bases and J by 3 bases, and 13 bases separated the two germline ends. This CDR3 spans 14 amino acids. Per the germline V gene, CDR1 is SGHTA and CDR2 is FQGNSA. The CDR3 sequence is CASSPRTGDYGYTF. Written as DNA, the CDR3 is TGTGCCAGCAGCCCCCGGACGGGAGACTATGGCTACACCTTC.

As concerns this clone: Other DNA sequences within the sample encode an identical CDR3. The chain combines TRBV9 with TRBJ1-2, with TRBD1 matching 8 bases. Germline loops: CDR1 SGDLS, CDR2 YYNGEE. J gave up 2 bases and V 2 bases, and 2 bases lay outside the gene matches. The CDR3 extends over 14 amino acids. The CDR3 reads CASSVGTGNYGYTF. The DNA of the CDR3 is TGTGCCAGCAGCGTCGGGACAGGAAACTATGGCTACACCTTC.